This T cell receptor (beta chain) was captured in a study of patients and donors after allogeneic stem cell transplantation. Trimming took off 6 bases at V and 4 bases at J, with 8 bases between the two ends. Germline values: CDR1 SNHLY, CDR2 FYNNEI. CDR3 size: 12 residues. Via MiXCR, TCRdb re-called the RT-PCR reads, giving one row per CDR3 protein. The sample lists approximately 220,000 distinct CDR3 sequences; over 30% were seen once. Sequencing was performed on blood, either unsorted or a sorted T cell fraction (not recorded which). The chain joins TRBV2 to TRBJ2-3; unclear D gene. The receptor was isolated from a human donor who was either an allogeneic HSCT recipient or a stem cell or donor lymphocyte infusion donor (not recorded which). It is not recorded whose cells these are; they may come from a transplant donor. CDR3 nucleotide sequence: TGTGCCAGCAGAAGTGGGGCAGATACGCAGTATTTT. The encoded protein is CASRSGADTQYF.